Listed below are T cell receptor beta chains from one sample, sequenced in a study of T-cell reconstitution after alpha-beta-depleted transplantation in children. TCRdb analysed the PCR reads with MiXCR anew, one entry per CDR3 protein. There are just under 550,000 distinct CDR3 sequences in the sample; about a sixth occur only once, and 3% to 3.5% lies in the top ten. The input for sequencing was PBMCs from the stem cell graft donor, taken from the stem cell graft. The receptors were gathered from a human donor who donated a stem cell graft to a child with acute lymphoblastic leukemia. Each CDR3 is given with its conserved first and last residue. The D gene is left open where the match is weak. Size is stated for part of the rows, as once, few or many counts, or as a class when the clone is expanded.

J,size,V,D,DNA,CDR3
TRBJ2-1,NA,TRBV15,NA,TGTGCCACCAGCAGAGTGGGAAGGACGCGCGATGAGCAGTTCTTC,CATSRVGRTRDEQFF
TRBJ1-2,NA,TRBV11-2,NA,TGTGCCAGCAGCTTAGGGGCAGGAGCTAACTATGGCTACACCTTC,CASSLGAGANYGYTF
TRBJ1-5,NA,TRBV7-9,NA,TGTGCCAGCAGCTCTTCAGGTCAGCCCCAGCATTTT,CASSSSGQPQHF
TRBJ1-2,few,TRBV3-1,TRBD1,TGTGCCAGCAGCCCTAACCTGGGACAGGTGAACTATGGCTACACCTTC,CASSPNLGQVNYGYTF
TRBJ1-2,NA,TRBV19,TRBD1,TGTGCCAGTAGTTTCGGACAGGGGGCTACGGGCTACACCTTC,CASSFGQGATGYTF
TRBJ1-1,few,TRBV19,NA,TGTGCCAGTAAAATGGGGGGTAACCAAGCTTTCTTT,CASKMGGNQAFF
TRBJ2-7,few,TRBV20-1,TRBD1,TGCAGTGCTAGAGATAAGGGACAGGGGACCTACGAGCAGTACTTC,CSARDKGQGTYEQYF
TRBJ2-7,many,TRBV4-2,TRBD2,TGTGCCAGCAGCCAACCAAGCGGGAGCTCCTACGAGCAGTACTTC,CASSQPSGSSYEQYF
TRBJ2-1,few,TRBV27,TRBD2,TGTGCCAGCAGTCCCCGGGAGGGAAAGCAGTTCTTC,CASSPREGKQFF
TRBJ2-1,few,TRBV29-1,NA,TGCAGCGTTCCGGACACCGGCTCCTACAATGAGCAGTTCTTC,CSVPDTGSYNEQFF
TRBJ2-2,once,TRBV20-1,NA,TGCAGTGCTAGAGCGGCGGGGAACGGGGAGCTGTTTTTT,CSARAAGNGELFF
TRBJ1-5,few,TRBV4-1,NA,TGCGCCAGCAGCCAAGTTTATAGAAACAGGGTGATTAGGAGCAATCAGCCCCAGCATTTT,CASSQVYRNRVIRSNQPQHF
TRBJ2-2,NA,TRBV29-1,NA,TGCAGCGTTCGCAGTGCTAACACCGGGGAGCTGTTTTTT,CSVRSANTGELFF
TRBJ2-5,few,TRBV9,TRBD2,TGTGCCAGCAGCGCTCCCGGGGGGGGTCCACTTCAAGAGACCCAGTACTTC,CASSAPGGGPLQETQYF
TRBJ2-7,NA,TRBV11-2,TRBD2,TGTGCCAGCAGCTCCGGGAGCGGGAGGGCGGGCGAGCAGTACTTC,CASSSGSGRAGEQYF
TRBJ2-3,few,TRBV29-1,NA,TGCAGCGTGGCAGGGGGGCGCACAGATACGCAGTATTTT,CSVAGGRTDTQYF
TRBJ1-4,few,TRBV18,NA,TGTGCCAGCTCACGAAACATCCTGGACACCGCAACTAATGAAAAACTGTTTTTT,CASSRNILDTATNEKLFF
TRBJ2-7,few,TRBV2,NA,TGTGCCAGCAGTGAAAGAACGCGTTACTACGAGCAGTACTTC,CASSERTRYYEQYF
TRBJ2-1,NA,TRBV3-1,NA,TGTGCCAGCAGCCGATCCTGGAGCTCCTACAATGAGCAGTTCTTC,CASSRSWSSYNEQFF
TRBJ1-5,NA,TRBV7-3,NA,TGTGCCAGCAGCTTAGGGGGGGGTAATCGCCAGCCCCAGCATTTT,CASSLGGGNRQPQHF
TRBJ2-5,few,TRBV9,NA,TGTGCCAGCAGCGGGTGGGGAGAAGGGAGCCAAGAGACCCAGTACTTC,CASSGWGEGSQETQYF
TRBJ2-7,NA,TRBV29-1,NA,TGCAGCGTTGTACGACTAGGAGAATACGAGCAGTACTTC,CSVVRLGEYEQYF
TRBJ2-7,NA,TRBV20-1,TRBD2,TGCAGTGCTAGACCAAGCGGGAGAGGCTACGAGCAGTACTTC,CSARPSGRGYEQYF
TRBJ2-3,NA,TRBV27,NA,TGTGCCAGCAGTTCTGACGGAGATACGCAGTATTTT,CASSSDGDTQYF
TRBJ1-2,few,TRBV29-1,NA,TGCAGCGTTGATTCCGTGGCTCCGGGGGCGAACTATGGCTACACCTTC,CSVDSVAPGANYGYTF
TRBJ1-2,many,TRBV5-1,TRBD1,TGCGCCAGCAGCTTGGATAGGACAGGCGGCTCTAACTATGGCTACACCTTC,CASSLDRTGGSNYGYTF
TRBJ2-7,NA,TRBV10-3,NA,TGTGCCATCAGTGAGTCGAGGGGGGGAGGAGGCTACGAGCAGTACTTC,CAISESRGGGGYEQYF
TRBJ2-4,few,TRBV6-1,NA,TGTGCCAGCAGTGAACCAGAGCTAGCCAAAAACATTCAGTACTTC,CASSEPELAKNIQYF
TRBJ1-5,few,TRBV7-6,NA,TGTGCCAGCAGCTTAGCGCAAAGGGAGCCCCAGCATTTT,CASSLAQREPQHF
TRBJ2-7,few,TRBV5-1,TRBD2,TGCGCCAGCAGAGGCGGGGGCTCCTACGAGCAGTACTTC,CASRGGGSYEQYF
TRBJ2-7,few,TRBV5-1,TRBD1,TGCGCCAGCAGCTTGGGACTGACAGGGGGCGAGCAGTACTTC,CASSLGLTGGEQYF
TRBJ2-1,NA,TRBV20-1,TRBD2,TGCAGTGCTAGAGATCGAGAAATGACTAGCAGGTACAATGAGCAGTTCTTC,CSARDREMTSRYNEQFF
TRBJ2-4,NA,TRBV7-9,NA,TGTGCCAGCAGCTTATATACCCCGGACATTCAGTACTTC,CASSLYTPDIQYF
TRBJ2-1,NA,TRBV9,TRBD1,TGTGCCAGCAGCGGCCGACAGGGGTCCTACAATGAGCAGTTCTTC,CASSGRQGSYNEQFF
TRBJ1-6,NA,TRBV7-2,NA,TGTGCCAGCAGCTTAGTGCGGACAGCTTACTCCTATAATTCACCCCTCCACTTT,CASSLVRTAYSYNSPLHF
TRBJ1-2,NA,TRBV2,NA,TGTGCCAGCCAACAAGGGGGAGGAGGCTACACCTTC,CASQQGGGGYTF
TRBJ1-1,NA,TRBV10-3,NA,TGTGCCATCAGTGAAGGATTTGCGACGGACACTGAAGCTTTCTTT,CAISEGFATDTEAFF
TRBJ1-5,NA,TRBV20-1,TRBD1,TGCAGTGCTTTAAAGGGACAGTTTAATCAGCCCCAGCATTTT,CSALKGQFNQPQHF
TRBJ2-3,NA,TRBV7-9,NA,TGTGCCAGCAGCTCGAAGCAGTCTGATACGCAGTATTTT,CASSSKQSDTQYF
TRBJ1-1,few,TRBV29-1,NA,TGCAGCGTTGAGGATAGGGCCGAGGGCACTGAAGCTTTCTTT,CSVEDRAEGTEAFF
TRBJ2-5,NA,TRBV15,TRBD2,TGTGCCACCAGCAGAGGGACTAGCGGGGCGATGTACCAAGAGACCCAGTACTTC,CATSRGTSGAMYQETQYF
TRBJ2-1,few,TRBV6-6,NA,TGTGCCAGCAGGTCAGGGGAAAGGTCCTACAATGAGCAGTTCTTC,CASRSGERSYNEQFF
TRBJ1-2,few,TRBV7-9,NA,TGTGCCAGCAGCTTGGCGGGGGGCGTAGACTATGGCTACACCTTC,CASSLAGGVDYGYTF
TRBJ1-6,few,TRBV7-9,NA,TGTGCCAGCAGCTTGCAAAGGGATATTAGTTCACCCCTCCACTTT,CASSLQRDISSPLHF
TRBJ1-1,NA,TRBV20-1,NA,TGCAGTGCTAGTCGACACCCCGAAAACACTGAAGCTTTCTTT,CSASRHPENTEAFF
TRBJ2-3,many,TRBV6-4,TRBD2,TGTGCCAGCAGTGACTCACTAGCGGGAGCAGATACGCAGTATTTT,CASSDSLAGADTQYF
TRBJ2-4,NA,TRBV5-1,NA,TGCGCCAGCAGCTTGGCCCGGCAGGGCATGACCAAAAACATTCAGTACTTC,CASSLARQGMTKNIQYF
TRBJ2-1,few,TRBV5-1,TRBD2,TGCGCCAGCGATTTCTCCGCTAGCGGGAGGGTTGAGCAGTTCTTC,CASDFSASGRVEQFF
TRBJ2-7,NA,TRBV14,NA,TGTGCCAGCGGCCAAGATCGTACAGGGAACGAGCAGTACTTC,CASGQDRTGNEQYF
TRBJ2-5,NA,TRBV12-3/TRBV12-4,TRBD1,TGTGCCAGCAGCTTCTCTGGGACAGGGGGAGAGACCCAGTACTTC,CASSFSGTGGETQYF
TRBJ2-7,few,TRBV6-5,NA,TGTGCCAGCAGTTACTCGTCTTACAGGGTTCTCCACGAGCAGTACTTC,CASSYSSYRVLHEQYF
TRBJ2-5,NA,TRBV5-1,TRBD2,TGCGCCAGCAGCTTTGCCCCCCGGGGAGGGGACCATCAAGAGACCCAGTACTTC,CASSFAPRGGDHQETQYF